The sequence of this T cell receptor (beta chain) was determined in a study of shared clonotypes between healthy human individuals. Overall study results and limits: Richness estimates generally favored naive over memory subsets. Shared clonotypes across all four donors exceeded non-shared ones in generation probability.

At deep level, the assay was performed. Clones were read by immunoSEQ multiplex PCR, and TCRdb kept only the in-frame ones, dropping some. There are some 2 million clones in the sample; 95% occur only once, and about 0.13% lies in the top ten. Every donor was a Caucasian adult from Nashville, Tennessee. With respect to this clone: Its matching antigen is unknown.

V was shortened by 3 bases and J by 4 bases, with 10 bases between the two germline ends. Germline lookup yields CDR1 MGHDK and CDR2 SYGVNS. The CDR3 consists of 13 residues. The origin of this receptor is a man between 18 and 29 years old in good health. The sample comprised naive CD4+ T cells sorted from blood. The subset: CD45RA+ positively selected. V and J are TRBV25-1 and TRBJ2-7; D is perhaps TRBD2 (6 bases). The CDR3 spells CASSESGAYEQYF. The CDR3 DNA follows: TGTGCCAGCAGTGAGTCGGGAGCTTACGAGCAGTACTTC.